Listed here are 4 T cell receptor beta chains from one sample, sequenced in a study of shared clonotypes between healthy human individuals. The data were produced by immunoSEQ multiplex PCR, yet TCRdb's version contains in-frame clones alone and is incomplete. In the table there are over 1.4 million clones, 96% of which are singletons. Sequenced input: naive CD4+ T cells sorted from blood. Subset: CD45RA+ positively selected. The receptors derive from a man aged 25-45 years in good health.

This chain links TRBV6-1 with TRBJ2-1; 9 nucleotides align to TRBD2. This CDR3 region has 21 residues. Trimming at V came to 2 bases and at J to 6 bases, leaving 23 bases not matched to a gene. Germline assignment: CDR1 MNHNS and CDR2 SASEGT. CDR3 in amino acids: CASSETPGTSHLYPRANEQFF. In DNA, the CDR3 is TGTGCCAGCAGTGAAACACCCGGGACTAGCCATCTTTATCCAAGGGCCAATGAGCAGTTCTTC.

The V call is TRBV28, the J call TRBJ2-3; D not resolved. Trimming left V 6 bases short and J 7 bases short, with 17 bases between. This CDR3 comprises 14 residues. Germline lookup yields CDR1 MDHEN and CDR2 SYDVKM. In DNA form, the CDR3 reads TGTGCCAGCAGATCCGGGCGAGCCCTGCATACGCAGTATTTT. Protein: CASRSGRALHTQYF. The full variable domain, its missing parts supplied by reference TRBV28 and TRBJ2-3, is DVKVTQSSRYLVKRTGEKVFLECVQDMDHENMFWYRQDPGLGLRLIYFSYDVKMKEKGDIPEGYSVSREKKERFSLILESASTNQTSMYLCASRSGRALHTQYFGPGTRLTVL.

This chain connects TRBV29-1 to TRBJ2-7; tentatively, D is TRBD1 or TRBD2 (5 bases each). CDR3 length equals 14 residues. V lost 5 bases, J lost 2 bases, and 16 bases lay in between. Germline CDR1 reads SQVTM; CDR2 reads ANQGSEA. The CDR3 region has the DNA TGCAGCGTTTCGCGTCGGGGACCCGCCTACGAGCAGTACTTC. This encodes CSVSRRGPAYEQYF.

This chain uses TRBV6-4 with TRBJ2-1; D is undetermined. The CDR3 loop spans 12 amino acids. Germline loops: CDR1 MRHNA, CDR2 SNTAGT. Trimming cost V 0 bases and J 16 bases, with 13 bases left between them. The CDR3 bases are TGTGCCAGCAGTGACTCCTTAGGGCCGGCTTTCTTC. This sequence encodes CASSDSLGPAFF.